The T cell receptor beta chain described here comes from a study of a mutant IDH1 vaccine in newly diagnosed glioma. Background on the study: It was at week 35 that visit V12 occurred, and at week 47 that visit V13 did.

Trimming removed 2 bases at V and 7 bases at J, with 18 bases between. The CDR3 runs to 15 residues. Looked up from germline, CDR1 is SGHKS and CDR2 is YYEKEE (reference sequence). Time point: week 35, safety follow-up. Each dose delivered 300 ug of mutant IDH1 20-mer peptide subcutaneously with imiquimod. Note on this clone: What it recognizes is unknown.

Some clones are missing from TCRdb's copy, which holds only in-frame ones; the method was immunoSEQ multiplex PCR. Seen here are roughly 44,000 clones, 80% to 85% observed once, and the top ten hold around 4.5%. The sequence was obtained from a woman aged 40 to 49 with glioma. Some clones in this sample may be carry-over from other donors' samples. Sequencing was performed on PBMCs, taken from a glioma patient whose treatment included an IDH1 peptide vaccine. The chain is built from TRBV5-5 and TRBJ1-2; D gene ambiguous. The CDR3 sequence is CASSLARTVGSGYTF. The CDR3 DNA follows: TGTGCCAGCAGCTTAGCCCGGACGGTCGGCAGTGGCTACACCTTC.